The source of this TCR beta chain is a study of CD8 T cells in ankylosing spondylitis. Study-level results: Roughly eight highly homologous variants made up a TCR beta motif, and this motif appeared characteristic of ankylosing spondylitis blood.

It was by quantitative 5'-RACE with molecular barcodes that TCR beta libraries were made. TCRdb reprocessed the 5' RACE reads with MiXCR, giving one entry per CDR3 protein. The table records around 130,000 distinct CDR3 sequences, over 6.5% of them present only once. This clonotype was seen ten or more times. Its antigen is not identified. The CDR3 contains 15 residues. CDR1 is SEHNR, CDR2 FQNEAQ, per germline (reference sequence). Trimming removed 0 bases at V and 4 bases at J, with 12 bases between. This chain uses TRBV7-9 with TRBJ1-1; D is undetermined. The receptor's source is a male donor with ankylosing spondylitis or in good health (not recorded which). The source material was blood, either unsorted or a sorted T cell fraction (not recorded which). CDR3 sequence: CASSLAEPWSTEAFF. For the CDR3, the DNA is TGTGCCAGCAGCTTAGCGGAGCCTTGGAGCACTGAAGCTTTCTTT.